In its sample, the clone carrying this T cell receptor beta chain was seen a few times. TCRdb re-analyzed the PCR reads through MiXCR. The sample lists some 20,000 clones; 22% were seen once. The data were obtained in a study of metastatic and nonmetastatic thyroid tumors. Patients were all untreated before their thyroid surgery. The CDR3 contains 11 residues. V was cut by 10 bases and J by 9 bases, with 15 bases left in between. The V gene's germline CDR1 is LNHDA and CDR2 SQIVND (reference sequence). Sequencing was performed on tumor tissue. The J gene is TRBJ2-5, the V gene TRBV19; no reliable D call. The source of this sequence is a female donor with papillary thyroid cancer or a benign thyroid nodule (not recorded which). Some clones in this sample may be carry-over from other donors' samples. This CDR3 reads CATRGTRAQYF. The CDR3 nucleotides read TGTGCCACTCGAGGCACTCGGGCCCAGTACTTC.